The 17 T cell receptor beta chains presented below share a single source sample, sequenced in a study of CD8 T cells in ankylosing spondylitis. TCRdb fed the 5' RACE reads into MiXCR, producing one record per CDR3 protein. Of roughly 250,000 distinct CDR3 sequences in the sample, 8.6% were seen once. Sequencing was performed on blood, either unsorted or a sorted T cell fraction (not recorded which). Source of these receptors: a male donor with ankylosing spondylitis or in good health (not recorded which).

This clonotype was seen ten or more times. This chain joins TRBV7-2 and TRBJ2-7, with 11 bases that match TRBD2. Looked up from germline, CDR1 is SGHTA and CDR2 is FQGNSA. V shed 5 bases, J shed 6 bases, and the junction held 6 bases outside the gene matches. The CDR3 is made up of 14 amino acids. The CDR3 loop is CASSPGTSGREQYF. The CDR3 DNA sequence: TGTGCCAGCAGCCCCGGGACTAGCGGTCGCGAGCAGTACTTC.

This clonotype occurred many times. This chain joins TRBV5-6 and TRBJ1-2; D may be TRBD1 (5 bases). Trimming left V 0 bases short and J 3 bases short, with 15 bases between. The CDR3 length is 16 residues. Germline V gene data show CDR1 as SGHDT and CDR2 as YYEEEE. CDR3 protein: CASSLGGRGSDYGYTF. In DNA, the CDR3 is TGTGCCAGCAGCTTGGGGGGCCGAGGGTCGGACTATGGCTACACCTTC.

V gene TRBV4-2 combines with J gene TRBJ2-1, with a weak D call TRBD1 (6 bases). CDR1 LGHNA and CDR2 YNFKEQ come from the germline V gene. Trimming took off 3 bases at V and 2 bases at J, with 17 bases between the two ends. The CDR3 extends over 17 amino acids. CDR3 coding DNA: TGTGCCAGCAGCCACCCCAAGGGGGAGAATACCTACAATGAGCAGTTCTTC. This translates into CASSHPKGENTYNEQFF.

The table lists this clonotype with many counts. The J gene is TRBJ2-7, the V gene TRBV20-1; D is uncertain. Trimming left V 5 bases short and J 4 bases short, with 9 bases between. This CDR3 is built from 11 residues. Germline loops: CDR1 DFQATT, CDR2 SNEGSKA (reference sequence). In nucleotides, the CDR3 is TGCAGTGCTTCATGGGGTTACGAGCAGTACTTC. Its translation is CSASWGYEQYF.

This clonotype has more than one count but fewer than ten. The rearrangement uses TRBV29-1 and TRBJ1-2; perhaps TRBD1 as D (5 bases). Trimming stripped 6 bases from V and 6 bases from J, with 14 bases between. Germline CDR1 and CDR2: SQVTM and ANQGSEA. The CDR3 has 12 amino acids. The CDR3 reads CSVPGGGDGYTF. CDR3 coding DNA: TGCAGCGTCCCTGGGGGGGGAGATGGCTACACCTTC. The variable domain in full, with the rest retrieved from reference TRBV29-1 and TRBJ1-2, is SAVISQKPSRDICQRGTSLTIQCQVDSQVTMMFWYRQQPGQSLTLIATANQGSEATYESGFVIDKFPISRPNLTFSTLTVSNMSPEDSSIYLCSVPGGGDGYTFGSGTRLTVV.

This clonotype occurred many times. The chain couples TRBV5-6 to TRBJ1-2; 9 nucleotides agree with TRBD1. There are 14 residues in the CDR3. Germline V CDR1 and CDR2: SGHDT, YYEEEE. Unmatched junction bases numbered 4, after V lost 6 bases and J lost 1 base. DNA for the CDR3: TGTGCCAGCAAACGACAGGGGGATAACTATGGCTACACCTTC. Residues: CASKRQGDNYGYTF. The full variable domain, with the rest looked up from reference TRBV5-6 and TRBJ1-2, is DAGVTQSPTHLIKTRGQQVTLRCSPKSGHDTVSWYQQALGQGPQFIFQYYEEEERQRGNFPDRFSGHQFPNYSSELNVNALLLGDSALYLCASKRQGDNYGYTFGSGTRLTVV.

This clonotype was observed at least ten times. This chain links TRBV7-8 with TRBJ2-2; D possibly matches TRBD1 or TRBD2 (5 bases each). V lost 3 bases, J lost 4 bases, and 24 bases lay in between. Germline assignment: CDR1 SGHVS and CDR2 FQNEAQ. The CDR3 is 19 amino acids. This CDR3 reads CASSFSSVGPQLRTGELFF. The CDR3 DNA is TGTGCCAGCAGCTTTTCCTCGGTGGGACCCCAACTCCGCACCGGGGAGCTGTTTTTT.

This clonotype was found a few times. The chain couples TRBV5-1 to TRBJ2-7; possible D gene TRBD2, 6 bases. V was trimmed by 5 bases and J by 5 bases, leaving 17 bases between them. Germline-derived CDR1 and CDR2 are SGHRS and YFSETQ. The CDR3 runs to 14 residues. Written as DNA, the CDR3 is TGCGCCAGCAGGCGGGACTCCCAACCCCACGAGCAGTACTTC. This gives the protein CASRRDSQPHEQYF.

This clonotype was counted ten times or more. This chain joins TRBV12-3 or TRBV12-4 and TRBJ1-4; D is possibly TRBD1 (6 bases). V lost 2 bases to trimming and J lost 7 bases, with 8 bases between them. The CDR3 runs 13 residues. As DNA, the CDR3 is TGTGCCAGCAGTTTAAAGGGGGGTGAAAAACTGTTTTTT. This gives the protein CASSLKGGEKLFF.

The sample holds many counts of this clonotype. J is TRBJ2-1 and V is TRBV7-2; tentative D call: TRBD2 (5 bases). The V gene's germline CDR1 is SGHTA and CDR2 FQGNSA. This CDR3 is built from 14 residues. V lost 3 bases to trimming and J lost 9 bases, with 15 bases between them. CDR3 sequence (DNA): TGTGCCAGCAGCTTGGCCAGGACTCCCCTTGAGCAGTTCTTC. It specifies CASSLARTPLEQFF.

This clonotype was recorded many times. The chain employs TRBV5-1 and TRBJ2-6; D perhaps matches TRBD2 (6 bases). V was shortened by 4 bases and J by 6 bases, with 17 bases between the two germline ends. The CDR3 has 16 residues. CDR1 and CDR2 from the germline V gene are SGHRS and YFSETQ. The CDR3 protein is CASSPSWGEVANVLTF. CDR3 in DNA: TGCGCCAGCAGCCCCTCGTGGGGGGAAGTGGCCAACGTCCTGACTTTC.

In its sample, this clonotype was seen many times. The chain has TRBV25-1 and TRBJ2-7; 10 bases fit TRBD1. Germline values: CDR1 MGHDK, CDR2 SYGVNS. The CDR3 runs to 14 residues. The trim removed 4 bases at V and 3 bases at J, leaving 3 bases unmatched. CDR3 sequence (DNA): TGTGCCAGCAGTGTAAGGGACAGGGGCTACGAGCAGTACTTC. As protein: CASSVRDRGYEQYF.

The table lists this clonotype with a count of one. V is TRBV12-3 or TRBV12-4 and J is TRBJ2-4, with D perhaps TRBD1 or TRBD2 (6 bases each). There are 16 residues in the CDR3. V lost 2 bases, J lost 1 base, and 12 bases lay in between. CDR3 sequence (DNA): TGTGCCAGCAGTTTAACCGGGGGCCTGGCCAAAAACATTCAGTACTTC. As protein: CASSLTGGLAKNIQYF.

This clonotype appeared many times. The chain links TRBV7-9 to TRBJ2-3, with D perhaps given as TRBD1 or TRBD2 (6 bases each). Germline lookup yields CDR1 SEHNR and CDR2 FQNEAQ (reference sequence). Between the trimmed V and J ends, which lost 3 bases and 1 base, there was a span of 14 bases. This CDR3 has 16 amino acids. The CDR3 here is CASSLTGAVGTDTQYF. The CDR3 nucleotides read TGTGCCAGCAGCTTGACGGGGGCCGTCGGCACAGATACGCAGTATTTT.

This clonotype was detected many times. The chain joins TRBV5-6 to TRBJ2-1, with D perhaps TRBD1 or TRBD2 (5 bases each). There are 14 residues in the CDR3. Germline V CDR1 and CDR2: SGHDT, YYEEEE. V lost 4 bases to trimming and J lost 7 bases, with 15 bases between them. The CDR3 bases are TGTGCCAGCAGCCTTGGGACCTCCGTTAATGAGCAGTTCTTC. Its protein is CASSLGTSVNEQFF.

This clonotype was seen ten or more times. The chain couples TRBV30 to TRBJ2-2; 9 nucleotides align to TRBD1. The CDR3 contains 13 residues. The junction had 4 bases not matched to a gene; V was cut back by 5 bases and J by 6 bases. The V gene's germline CDR1 is GTSNPN and CDR2 SVGIG (reference sequence). The chain's CDR3 is CAWARQGAGELFF. CDR3 bases: TGTGCCTGGGCCAGACAGGGGGCCGGGGAGCTGTTTTTT. Full variable domain (rest looked up from reference TRBV30 and TRBJ2-2): SQTIHQWPATLVQPVGSPLSLECTVEGTSNPNLYWYRQAAGRGLQLLFYSVGIGQISSEVPQNLSASRPQDRQFILSSKKLLLSDSGFYLCAWARQGAGELFFGEGSRLTVL.

This clonotype appeared many times. V usage is TRBV27 and J usage is TRBJ2-2; D may be TRBD1 (6 bases). V was cut by 4 bases and J by 4 bases, with 19 bases left in between. The CDR3 extends over 17 amino acids. Germline CDR1 reads MNHEY; CDR2 reads SMNVEV (reference sequence). CDR3 sequence reads: CASSSDRFRVSTGELFF. In DNA, the CDR3 is TGTGCCAGCAGTTCGGACAGATTTCGGGTTTCCACCGGGGAGCTGTTTTTT.